A selection of T cell receptor beta chains follows, all from one sample in a study of tumor-infiltrating lymphocytes in oesophageal squamous cell carcinoma. TCRdb called the PCR reads again in MiXCR, with one record for every CDR3 protein. The sample holds around 12,000 distinct CDR3 sequences; 51% are singletons and the top ten take around an eighth. Input material: blood. All receptors derive from a female donor with esophageal squamous cell carcinoma. Both conserved end residues are part of each CDR3. The D gene is left open where the match is weak. Part of the rows lack a size; the others show once, few, many or a class for expanded clones.

clone_size | j_call | d_call | v_call | cdr3_aa | cdr3_nt
few | TRBJ1-1 | . | TRBV5-1 | CASSPRLFGTEAFF | TGCGCCAGCAGCCCCCGGCTTTTTGGCACTGAAGCTTTCTTT
. | TRBJ2-1 | . | TRBV7-2 | CASSSLNEQFF | TGTGCCAGCAGCTCTCTCAATGAGCAGTTCTTC
. | TRBJ2-6 | . | TRBV27 | CASSSGMVGDNVLTF | TGTGCCAGCAGTTCTGGCATGGTCGGGGACAACGTCCTGACTTTC
large | TRBJ2-1 | TRBD2 | TRBV7-3 | CASSFSASGGQFF | TGTGCCAGCAGCTTCTCAGCTAGCGGGGGGCAGTTCTTC
few | TRBJ1-1 | . | TRBV18 | CASSLTTEAFF | TGTGCCAGCTCCCTAACCACTGAAGCTTTCTTT
. | TRBJ2-7 | . | TRBV7-2 | CASSFGAYSSYEQYF | TGTGCCAGCAGCTTCGGGGCTTACAGCTCCTACGAGCAGTACTTC
once | TRBJ2-5 | TRBD2 | TRBV6-1 | CASSLAGGVQETQYF | TGTGCCAGCAGCTTAGCGGGAGGAGTGCAGGAGACCCAGTACTTC
. | TRBJ2-1 | TRBD2 | TRBV11-3 | CASSLGLAGSTEQFF | TGTGCCAGCAGCTTGGGCTTAGCGGGATCCACCGAGCAGTTCTTC
many | TRBJ2-7 | TRBD2 | TRBV6-6 | CASSYRLAGGSYNEQYF | TGTGCCAGCAGTTACAGGCTAGCGGGGGGATCCTACAATGAGCAGTACTTC
many | TRBJ2-7 | . | TRBV6-6 | CASSYSTQGQQYF | TGTGCCAGCAGTTACTCGACGCAGGGCCAGCAGTACTTC
many | TRBJ1-2 | TRBD1 | TRBV28 | CASSLAPDRDGGYTF | TGTGCCAGCAGTTTAGCCCCGGACAGGGACGGTGGCTACACCTTC
. | TRBJ2-3 | . | TRBV6-6 | CASSYSGSLSTDTQYF | TGTGCCAGCAGTTACTCTGGTTCCCTAAGCACAGATACGCAGTATTTT
. | TRBJ2-7 | . | TRBV7-9 | CASSLDASPVRQYF | TGTGCCAGCAGCTTAGATGCCTCACCGGTTAGGCAGTACTTC
few | TRBJ2-7 | TRBD1 | TRBV19 | CASSIADRESEQYF | TGTGCCAGTAGTATAGCCGACAGGGAGAGCGAGCAGTACTTC
. | TRBJ1-6 | . | TRBV7-8 | CASSLVSQNSPLHF | TGTGCCAGCAGCTTAGTTTCCCAAAATTCACCCCTCCACTTC
. | TRBJ2-4 | TRBD2 | TRBV6-1 | CASKDSGTTDTQYF | TGTGCCAGCAAAGATAGCGGGACTACAGATACGCAGTACTTC
. | TRBJ2-5 | TRBD2 | TRBV7-2 | CASSPDPSGNQGETQYF | TGTGCCAGCAGCCCCGACCCTAGCGGTAATCAGGGAGAGACCCAGTACTTC
. | TRBJ2-7 | . | TRBV5-1 | CASSFQGTDEQYF | TGCGCCAGCAGCTTTCAGGGGACGGACGAGCAGTACTTC
. | TRBJ1-4 | . | TRBV7-2 | CASSSDSATNEKLFF | TGTGCCAGCAGCTCGGACAGCGCAACTAATGAAAAACTGTTTTTT
medium-sized | TRBJ1-1 | . | TRBV14 | CASSQSGLMNTEAFF | TGTGCCAGCAGCCAGTCGGGACTGATGAACACTGAAGCTTTCTTT
. | TRBJ2-1 | TRBD2 | TRBV28 | CASSSTSGRTSSNEQFF | TGTGCCAGCAGTTCAACTAGCGGGAGGACTTCTTCGAATGAGCAGTTCTTC
. | TRBJ2-7 | TRBD2 | TRBV5-1 | CASSLETSGRGAEQYF | TGCGCCAGCAGCTTGGAGACTAGCGGGAGAGGAGCCGAGCAGTACTTC
. | TRBJ2-6 | . | TRBV28 | CASRRGGANVLTF | TGTGCCAGCCGGAGGGGTGGGGCCAACGTCCTGACTTTC
. | TRBJ2-5 | . | TRBV7-8 | CASSLVAGKVSPLHF | TGTGCCAGCAGCTTAGTGGCGGGGAAGGTGTCACCCCTCCACTTC
. | TRBJ2-2 | . | TRBV7-3 | CASSLSAAGHTGELFF | TGTGCCAGCAGCTTAAGCGCGGCGGGGCACACCGGGGAGCTGTTTTTT
. | TRBJ2-7 | TRBD1 | TRBV7-8 | CASSLAGQGKEQYF | TGTGCCAGCAGCTTAGCGGGACAGGGTAAGGAGCAGTACTTC
. | TRBJ2-3 | . | TRBV7-6 | CASSLGRIRAGSTDTQYF | TGTGCCAGCAGCTTAGGACGGATCCGGGCGGGGTCCACAGATACGCAGTATTTT
. | TRBJ2-1 | TRBD1 | TRBV6-6 | CASSYWGQGYEQFF | TGTGCCAGCAGTTACTGGGGACAGGGGTACGAGCAGTTCTTC
. | TRBJ2-1 | . | TRBV6-1 | CASTRGAYNEQFF | TGTGCCAGCACTCGCGGGGCTTACAATGAGCAGTTCTTC
. | TRBJ2-3 | . | TRBV7-2 | CASSLGTADTQYF | TGTGCCAGCAGCTTGGGGACGGCAGATACGCAGTATTTT
. | TRBJ2-3 | . | TRBV7-2 | CASSRDSFTDTQYF | TGTGCCAGCAGCCGTGACAGCTTCACAGATACGCAGTATTTT
medium-sized | TRBJ1-3 | . | TRBV6-1 | CASSVTDSGNTIYF | TGTGCCAGCAGCGTCACGGACTCTGGAAACACCATATATTTT
few | TRBJ2-1 | . | TRBV28 | CASSPTGRLTHNEQFF | TGTGCCAGCAGTCCGACAGGACGGCTTACTCACAATGAGCAGTTCTTC
. | TRBJ2-5 | . | TRBV6-6 | CASSYSTGFQETQYF | TGTGCCAGCAGTTACTCGACGGGGTTCCAAGAGACCCAGTACTTC
once | TRBJ2-1 | . | TRBV7-9 | CASTLGPNEQFF | TGTGCCAGCACTCTAGGGCCCAATGAGCAGTTCTTC
few | TRBJ2-7 | TRBD1 | TRBV12-3/TRBV12-4 | CASSFVQGDEQYF | TGTGCCAGCAGTTTCGTACAGGGGGACGAGCAGTACTTC
few | TRBJ2-7 | . | TRBV6-1 | CASRPTGLSTYEQYF | TGTGCCAGCAGACCTACAGGGTTAAGTACCTACGAGCAGTACTTC
medium-sized | TRBJ1-4 | . | TRBV24-1 | CATSDPTEPNEKLFF | TGTGCCACCAGTGACCCTACAGAACCGAATGAAAAACTGTTTTTT
. | TRBJ1-1 | . | TRBV6-1 | CASSTRDGPNTEAFF | TGTGCCAGCAGTACCCGGGACGGCCCGAACACTGAAGCTTTCTTT
. | TRBJ2-6 | TRBD1 | TRBV12-3/TRBV12-4 | CASSPRQGDNSPLHF | TGTGCCAGCAGTCCCAGACAGGGGGATAATTCACCCCTCCACTTC
. | TRBJ2-1 | . | TRBV7-8 | CASSLSREQFF | TGTGCCAGCAGCTTATCCCGTGAGCAGTTCTTC
. | TRBJ2-5 | . | TRBV7-8 | CASSLFEAVLETQYF | TGTGCCAGCAGCTTGTTTGAAGCGGTTCTCGAGACCCAGTACTTC
. | TRBJ1-6 | . | TRBV28 | CASSLLGRGSPLHF | TGTGCCAGCAGTTTGTTGGGGAGGGGGTCACCCCTCCACTTT
. | TRBJ1-1 | . | TRBV7-2 | CASSFQVNTEAFF | TGTGCCAGCAGCTTTCAGGTGAACACTGAAGCTTTCTTT
. | TRBJ2-6 | . | TRBV20-1 | CSARQGSSGANVLTF | TGCAGTGCTAGACAGGGGAGCTCTGGGGCCAACGTCCTGACTTTC
. | TRBJ2-1 | . | TRBV7-2 | CASSSWKGGYNEQFF | TGTGCCAGCAGCTCCTGGAAGGGGGGGTACAATGAGCAGTTCTTC
. | TRBJ2-5 | TRBD2 | TRBV7-2 | CASSSGLAGRETQYF | TGTGCCAGCAGCTCAGGACTAGCGGGACGGGAGACCCAGTACTTC
. | TRBJ2-7 | . | TRBV5-3 | CASSVKGFPTKQYF | TGTGCCAGCAGCGTTAAAGGTTTTCCTACGAAGCAGTACTTC
. | TRBJ2-1 | . | TRBV6-1 | CASRGTSYNEQFF | TGTGCCAGCAGAGGAACTTCCTACAATGAGCAGTTCTTC
. | TRBJ2-1 | . | TRBV7-3 | CASSFRDSGDYEQFF | TGTGCCAGCAGCTTCCGGGACAGCGGGGACTATGAGCAGTTCTTC